The clone carrying this TCR beta chain was recorded only once. The antigen is unknown. These data originate in a study of T cell responses to AZD1222 COVID-19 vaccine. Broader study findings: Among vaccine-associated CD4 TCRs, coverage spanned spike, with dominance at 160-218 and 743-854. Samples come after the peak T cell response, not at day 14.

TCRdb's table, derived via immunoSEQ multiplex PCR, lists solely in-frame clones and lacks some. The sample gives 95,000 to 150,000 clones, 84% of which show up once; about 25% is in the top ten. The CDR3 runs 16 residues. The ends were cut back, 5 bases at V and 2 bases at J, with 16 bases in the middle. The germline V gene has CDR1 SEHNR and CDR2 FQNEAQ (reference sequence). Specimen: peripheral blood, collected 28 days after the second AZD1222 dose. The J gene is TRBJ2-1, the V gene TRBV7-9; D gene uncertain. The receptor was derived from an adult who received the AZD1222 COVID-19 vaccine. The CDR3 region is CASSPLAPFTYNEQFF. CDR3 sequence (DNA): TGTGCCAGCAGCCCTCTGGCCCCCTTCACCTACAATGAGCAGTTCTTC.